This T cell receptor (beta chain) comes out of a study of patients and donors after allogeneic stem cell transplantation. This clonotype came up a few times. One entry per CDR3 protein, called by TCRdb with MiXCR from the RT-PCR reads. The table records some 200,000 distinct CDR3 sequences, roughly 40% of them present only once. The CDR3 loop spans 15 amino acids. After removal of 7 bases from V and 9 bases from J, the junction contained 15 bases not matched to a gene. CDR1 and CDR2 (germline): LGHNA, YNFKEQ. The J gene is TRBJ2-1, the V gene TRBV4-2; 7 bases line up with TRBD2. The sequenced material came from blood, either unsorted or a sorted T cell fraction (not recorded which). This receptor was identified in a human donor who was either an allogeneic HSCT recipient or a stem cell or donor lymphocyte infusion donor (not recorded which). It is not recorded whose cells these are; they may come from a transplant donor. CDR3 region: CASTSEGGGVPEQFF. For the CDR3, the DNA is TGTGCCAGCACCTCCGAGGGCGGGGGAGTCCCTGAGCAGTTCTTC.